One T cell receptor (beta chain) is described in this entry. Its antigen is not identified. CDR3 length: 12 amino acids. Trimming stripped 5 bases from V and 7 bases from J, with 8 bases between. From germline, CDR1 is SGHAT and CDR2 FQNNGV. This sample was taken from a study of cytomegalovirus exposure and HLA in healthy donors. Donors came from a validation cohort of over a hundred subjects, distinct from the first 666-subject cohort. Points from the study as a whole: Subsequent analysis revealed that first-cohort TCR clusters tended to co-occur in the 90 to 150 validation repertoires.

Repertoires were generated with immunoSEQ multiplex PCR, while TCRdb's copy carries only in-frame clones and drops some. The sample holds 150,000 to 200,000 clones, roughly nine tenths seen once. This receptor was obtained from a woman under 40 in good health and CMV-seronegative. The sample comprised PBMCs. The V gene is TRBV11-2, the J gene TRBJ2-2; perhaps TRBD1 as D (5 bases). The CDR3 region is CASSPQGGELFF. CDR3 bases: TGTGCCAGCAGCCCCCAGGGCGGGGAGCTGTTTTTT.